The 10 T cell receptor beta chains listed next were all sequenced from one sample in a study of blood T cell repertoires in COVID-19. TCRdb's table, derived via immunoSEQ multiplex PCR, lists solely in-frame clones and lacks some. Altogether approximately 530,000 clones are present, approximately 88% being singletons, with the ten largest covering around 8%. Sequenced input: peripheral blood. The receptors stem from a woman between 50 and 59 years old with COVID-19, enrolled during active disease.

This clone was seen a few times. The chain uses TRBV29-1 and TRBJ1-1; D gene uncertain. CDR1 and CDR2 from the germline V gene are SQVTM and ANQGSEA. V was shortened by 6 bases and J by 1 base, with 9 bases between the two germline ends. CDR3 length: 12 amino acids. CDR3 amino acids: CSVNEGNTEAFF. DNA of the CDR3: TGCAGCGTGAACGAGGGGAACACTGAAGCTTTCTTT. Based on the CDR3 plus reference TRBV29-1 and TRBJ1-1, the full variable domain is SAVISQKPSRDICQRGTSLTIQCQVDSQVTMMFWYRQQPGQSLTLIATANQGSEATYESGFVIDKFPISRPNLTFSTLTVSNMSPEDSSIYLCSVNEGNTEAFFGQGTRLTVV.

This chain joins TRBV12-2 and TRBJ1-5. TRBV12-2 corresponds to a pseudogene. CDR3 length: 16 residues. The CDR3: CASRLNTGGGNQPQHF. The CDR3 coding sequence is TGTGCAAGTCGCCTGAATACAGGAGGGGGCAATCAGCCCCAGCATTTT.

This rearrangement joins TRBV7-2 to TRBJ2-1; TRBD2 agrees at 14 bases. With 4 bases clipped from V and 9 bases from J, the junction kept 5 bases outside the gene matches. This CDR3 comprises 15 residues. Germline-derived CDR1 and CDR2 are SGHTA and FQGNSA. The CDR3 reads CASSSTSGGGSEQFF. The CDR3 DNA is TGTGCCAGCAGCTCGACTAGCGGGGGGGGTTCTGAGCAGTTCTTC. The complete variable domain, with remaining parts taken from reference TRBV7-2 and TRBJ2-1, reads GAGVSQSPSNKVTEKGKDVELRCDPISGHTALYWYRQSLGQGLEFLIYFQGNSAPDKSGLPSDRFSAERTGGSVSTLTIQRTQQEDSAVYLCASSSTSGGGSEQFFGPGTRLTVL.

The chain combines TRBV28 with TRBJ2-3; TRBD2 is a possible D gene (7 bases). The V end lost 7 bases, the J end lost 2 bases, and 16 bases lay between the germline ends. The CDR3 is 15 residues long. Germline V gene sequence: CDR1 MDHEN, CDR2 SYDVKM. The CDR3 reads CASTEGGEYTDTQYF. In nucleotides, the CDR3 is TGTGCCAGCACCGAGGGGGGGGAGTACACAGATACGCAGTATTTT.

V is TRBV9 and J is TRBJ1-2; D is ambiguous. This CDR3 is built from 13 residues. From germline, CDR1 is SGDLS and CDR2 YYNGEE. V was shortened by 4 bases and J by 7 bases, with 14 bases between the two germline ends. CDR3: CASSPAGGSGYTF. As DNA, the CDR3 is TGTGCCAGCAGCCCAGCTGGAGGGAGTGGCTACACCTTC.

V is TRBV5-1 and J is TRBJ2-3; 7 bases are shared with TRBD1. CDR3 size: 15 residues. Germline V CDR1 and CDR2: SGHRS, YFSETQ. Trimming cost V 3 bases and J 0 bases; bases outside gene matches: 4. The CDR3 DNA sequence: TGCGCCAGCAGCTCCCGGGACAGCAGCACAGATACGCAGTATTTT. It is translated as CASSSRDSSTDTQYF.

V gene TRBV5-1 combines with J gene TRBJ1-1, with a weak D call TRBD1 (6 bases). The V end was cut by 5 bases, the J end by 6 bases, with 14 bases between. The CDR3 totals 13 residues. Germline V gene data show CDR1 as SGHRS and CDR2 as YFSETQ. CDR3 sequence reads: CASSPRDTAEAFF. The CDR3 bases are TGCGCCAGCAGTCCCCGGGACACGGCTGAAGCTTTCTTT.

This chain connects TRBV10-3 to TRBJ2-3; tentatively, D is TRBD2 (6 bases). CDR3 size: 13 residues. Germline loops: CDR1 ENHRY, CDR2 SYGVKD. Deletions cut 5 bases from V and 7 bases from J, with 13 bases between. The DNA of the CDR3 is TGTGCCATCAGTCCGGGAGAGCCTTATACGCAGTATTTT. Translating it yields CAISPGEPYTQYF.

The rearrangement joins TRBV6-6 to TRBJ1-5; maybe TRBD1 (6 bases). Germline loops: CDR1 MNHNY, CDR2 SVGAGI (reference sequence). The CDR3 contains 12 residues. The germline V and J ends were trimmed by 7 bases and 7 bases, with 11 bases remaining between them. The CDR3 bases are TGTGCCAGCAAGAGCGGGGGCCAGCCCCAGCATTTT. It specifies CASKSGGQPQHF.

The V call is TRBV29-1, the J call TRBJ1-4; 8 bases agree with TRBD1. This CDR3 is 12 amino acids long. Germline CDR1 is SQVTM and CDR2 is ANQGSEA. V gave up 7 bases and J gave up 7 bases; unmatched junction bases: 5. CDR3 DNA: TGCAGCGCCAGGGGGCTAGGTGAAAAACTGTTTTTT. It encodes CSARGLGEKLFF.